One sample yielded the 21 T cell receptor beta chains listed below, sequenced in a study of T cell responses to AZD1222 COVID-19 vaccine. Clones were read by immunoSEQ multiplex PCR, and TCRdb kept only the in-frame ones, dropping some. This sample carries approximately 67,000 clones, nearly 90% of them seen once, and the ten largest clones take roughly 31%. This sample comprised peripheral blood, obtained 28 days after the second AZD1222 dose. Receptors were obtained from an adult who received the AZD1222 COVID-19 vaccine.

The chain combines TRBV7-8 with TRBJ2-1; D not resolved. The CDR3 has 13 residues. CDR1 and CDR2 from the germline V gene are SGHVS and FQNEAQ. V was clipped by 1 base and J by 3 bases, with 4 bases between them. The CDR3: CASSLERYNEQFF. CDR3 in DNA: TGTGCCAGCAGCTTAGAACGCTACAATGAGCAGTTCTTC. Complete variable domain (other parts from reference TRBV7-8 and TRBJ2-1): GAGVSQSPRYKVAKRGQDVALRCDPISGHVSLFWYQQALGQGPEFLTYFQNEAQLDKSGLPSDRFFAERPEGSVSTLKIQRTQQEDSAVYLCASSLERYNEQFFGPGTRLTVL.

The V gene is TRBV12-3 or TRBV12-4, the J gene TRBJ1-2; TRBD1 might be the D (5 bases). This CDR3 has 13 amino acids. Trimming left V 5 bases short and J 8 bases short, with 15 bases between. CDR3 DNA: TGTGCCAGCAGTACCGACAGAGTGGAAGGCTACACCTTC. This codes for CASSTDRVEGYTF.

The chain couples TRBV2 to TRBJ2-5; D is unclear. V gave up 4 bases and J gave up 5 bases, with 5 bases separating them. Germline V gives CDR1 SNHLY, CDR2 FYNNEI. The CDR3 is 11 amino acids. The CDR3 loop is CASSGGETQYF. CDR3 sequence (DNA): TGTGCCAGCAGTGGTGGGGAGACCCAGTACTTC.

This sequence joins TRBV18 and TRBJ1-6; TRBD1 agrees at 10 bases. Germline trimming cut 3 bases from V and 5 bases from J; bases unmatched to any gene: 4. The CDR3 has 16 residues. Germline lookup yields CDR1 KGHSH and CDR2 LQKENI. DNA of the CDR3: TGTGCCAGCTCACCCCCGGGGACAGGGGATAATTCACCCCTCCACTTT. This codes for CASSPPGTGDNSPLHF.

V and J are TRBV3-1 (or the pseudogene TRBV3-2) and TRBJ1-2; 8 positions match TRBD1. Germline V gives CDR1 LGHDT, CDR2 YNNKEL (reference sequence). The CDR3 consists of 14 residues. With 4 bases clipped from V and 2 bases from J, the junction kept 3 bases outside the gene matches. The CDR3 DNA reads TGTGCCAGCAGCCCCCGGGACAGGAACTATGGCTACACCTTC. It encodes CASSPRDRNYGYTF.

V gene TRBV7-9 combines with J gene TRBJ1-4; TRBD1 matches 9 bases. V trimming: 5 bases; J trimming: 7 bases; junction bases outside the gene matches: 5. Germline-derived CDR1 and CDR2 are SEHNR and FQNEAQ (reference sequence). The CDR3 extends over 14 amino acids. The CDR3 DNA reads TGTGCCAGCAGCCAGGACAGGGGAAGTGAAAAACTGTTTTTT. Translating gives CASSQDRGSEKLFF.

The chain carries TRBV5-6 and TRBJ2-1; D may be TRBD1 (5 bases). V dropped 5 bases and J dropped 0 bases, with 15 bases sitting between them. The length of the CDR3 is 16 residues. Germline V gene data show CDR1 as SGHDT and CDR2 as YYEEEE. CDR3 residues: CASRLGLGVSYNEQFF. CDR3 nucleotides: TGTGCCAGCAGACTCGGGCTAGGGGTCTCCTACAATGAGCAGTTCTTC.

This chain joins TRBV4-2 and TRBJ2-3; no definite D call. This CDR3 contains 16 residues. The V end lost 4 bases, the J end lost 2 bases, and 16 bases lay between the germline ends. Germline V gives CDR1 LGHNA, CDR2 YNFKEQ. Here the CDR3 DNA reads TGTGCCAGCAGCCTTGGTCCACTTTCAGCCACAGATACGCAGTATTTT. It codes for CASSLGPLSATDTQYF.

CDR3 sequence: CATATGPTYEQYF. The CDR3, as DNA: TGTGCCACCGCGACAGGACCCACCTACGAGCAGTACTTC. This chain joins TRBV24-1 and TRBJ2-7; a weak D match, TRBD1 (6 bases). V was cut by 9 bases and J by 2 bases, with 13 bases left in between. Germline CDR1 and CDR2: KGHDR and SFDVKD. This CDR3 spans 13 amino acids.

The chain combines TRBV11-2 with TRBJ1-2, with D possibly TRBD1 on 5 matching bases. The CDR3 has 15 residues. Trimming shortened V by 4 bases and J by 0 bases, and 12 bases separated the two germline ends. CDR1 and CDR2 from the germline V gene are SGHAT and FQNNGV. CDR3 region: CASSSRARANYGYTF. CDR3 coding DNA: TGTGCCAGCAGCTCCCGCGCCAGGGCTAACTATGGCTACACCTTC. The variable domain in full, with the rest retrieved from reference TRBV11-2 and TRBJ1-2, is EAGVAQSPRYKIIEKRQSVAFWCNPISGHATLYWYQQILGQGPKLLIQFQNNGVVDDSQLPKDRFSAERLKGVDSTLKIQPAKLEDSAVYLCASSSRARANYGYTFGSGTRLTVV.

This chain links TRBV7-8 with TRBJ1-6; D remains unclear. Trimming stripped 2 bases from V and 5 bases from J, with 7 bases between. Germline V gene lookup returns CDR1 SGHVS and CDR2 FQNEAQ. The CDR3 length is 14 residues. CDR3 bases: TGTGCCAGCAGCTTACACACAAATAATTCACCCCTCCACTTT. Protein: CASSLHTNNSPLHF.

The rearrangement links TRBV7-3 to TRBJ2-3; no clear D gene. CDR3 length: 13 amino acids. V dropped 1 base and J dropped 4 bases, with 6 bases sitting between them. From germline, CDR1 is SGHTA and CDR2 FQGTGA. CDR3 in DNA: TGTGCCAGCAGCTTAAATACCCCAGATACGCAGTATTTT. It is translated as CASSLNTPDTQYF.

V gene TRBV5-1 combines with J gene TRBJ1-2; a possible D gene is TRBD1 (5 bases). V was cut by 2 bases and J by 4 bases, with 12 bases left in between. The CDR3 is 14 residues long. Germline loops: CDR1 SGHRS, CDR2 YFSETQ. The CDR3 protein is CASSFEGLSYGYTF. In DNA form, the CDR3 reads TGCGCCAGCAGCTTCGAGGGGTTGTCCTATGGCTACACCTTC. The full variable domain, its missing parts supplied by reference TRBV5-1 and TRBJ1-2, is KAGVTQTPRYLIKTRGQQVTLSCSPISGHRSVSWYQQTPGQGLQFLFEYFSETQRNKGNFPGRFSGRQFSNSRSEMNVSTLELGDSALYLCASSFEGLSYGYTFGSGTRLTVV.

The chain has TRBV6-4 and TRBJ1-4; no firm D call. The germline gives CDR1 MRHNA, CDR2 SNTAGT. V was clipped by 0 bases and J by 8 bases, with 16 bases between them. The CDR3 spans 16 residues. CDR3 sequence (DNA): TGTGCCAGCAGTGACTCAGGTAGAGGGTCTCTGGAAAAACTGTTTTTT. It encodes CASSDSGRGSLEKLFF.

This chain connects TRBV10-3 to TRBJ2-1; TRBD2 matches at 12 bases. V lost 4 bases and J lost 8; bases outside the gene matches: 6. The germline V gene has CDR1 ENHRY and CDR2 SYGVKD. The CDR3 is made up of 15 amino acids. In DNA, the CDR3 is TGTGCCATCAGTGCGACTAGCGGGAGTGGGCATGAGCAGTTCTTC. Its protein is CAISATSGSGHEQFF.

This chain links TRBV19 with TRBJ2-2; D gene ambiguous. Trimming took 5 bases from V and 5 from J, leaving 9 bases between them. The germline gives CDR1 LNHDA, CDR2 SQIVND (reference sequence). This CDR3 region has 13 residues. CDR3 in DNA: TGTGCCAGTAGTTCGCTGGGGACCGGGGAGCTGTTTTTT. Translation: CASSSLGTGELFF.

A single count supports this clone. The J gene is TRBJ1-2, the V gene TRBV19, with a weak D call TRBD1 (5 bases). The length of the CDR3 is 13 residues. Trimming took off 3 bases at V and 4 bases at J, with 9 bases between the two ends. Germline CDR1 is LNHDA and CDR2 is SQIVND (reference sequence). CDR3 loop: CASSIRDGYGYTF. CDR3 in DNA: TGTGCCAGTAGTATCAGGGACGGCTATGGCTACACCTTC.

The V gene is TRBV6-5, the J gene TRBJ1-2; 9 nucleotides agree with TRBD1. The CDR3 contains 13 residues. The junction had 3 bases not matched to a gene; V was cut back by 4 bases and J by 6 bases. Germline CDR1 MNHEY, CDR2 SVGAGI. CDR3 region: CASSWDRVDGYTF. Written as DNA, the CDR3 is TGTGCCAGCAGTTGGGACAGGGTTGATGGCTACACCTTC.

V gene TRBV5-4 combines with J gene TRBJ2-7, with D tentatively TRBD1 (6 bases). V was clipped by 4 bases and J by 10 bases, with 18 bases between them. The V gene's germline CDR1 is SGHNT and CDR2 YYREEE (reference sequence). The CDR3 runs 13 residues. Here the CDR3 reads CASSPATGYSQYF. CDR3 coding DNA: TGTGCCAGCAGCCCCGCTACAGGGTACAGCCAGTACTTC.

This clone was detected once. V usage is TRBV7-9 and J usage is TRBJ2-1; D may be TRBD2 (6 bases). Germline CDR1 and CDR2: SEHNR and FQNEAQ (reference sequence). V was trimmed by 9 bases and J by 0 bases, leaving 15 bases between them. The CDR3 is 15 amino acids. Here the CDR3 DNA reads TGTGCCAGTAAGACCGGGACTGGCTCCTACAATGAGCAGTTCTTC. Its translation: CASKTGTGSYNEQFF.

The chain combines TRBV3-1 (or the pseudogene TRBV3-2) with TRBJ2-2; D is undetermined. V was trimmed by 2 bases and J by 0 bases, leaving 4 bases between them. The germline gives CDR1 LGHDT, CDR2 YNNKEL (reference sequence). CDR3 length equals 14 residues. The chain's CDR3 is CASSQQANTGELFF. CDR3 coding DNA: TGTGCCAGCAGCCAACAAGCGAACACCGGGGAGCTGTTTTTT.